This T cell receptor beta chain was captured in a study of T cells after yellow fever vaccination. Whole-study context: It was SMART-Seq v4 Ultra Low Input that prepared the fractions with low cell numbers.

TCRdb itself ran the 5' RACE reads through MiXCR, one entry per CDR3 protein. Here the sample spans hundreds of thousands of distinct CDR3 sequences, 18% being singletons. Of note for this clonotype: What it binds is unknown.

Trimming removed 3 bases at V and 2 bases at J, with 19 bases between. CDR3 length: 17 amino acids. Per the germline V gene, CDR1 is MGHRA and CDR2 is YSYEKL. Study results and caveats: The booster response re-showed most primary clones: around 96% CD4, approximately 90% CD8. Sorted repertoires could include abundant contaminating clonotypes from bulk cells.

This rearrangement joins TRBV4-1 to TRBJ1-2; possibly TRBD1 for D (5 bases). The sequencing here drew on PBMCs, taken before the yellow fever booster vaccination. The clonotype comes from a man between 18 and 29 years old who received the YFV17D yellow fever vaccine. The DNA of the CDR3 is TGCGCCAGCAGCCAGCCGGGACCTAGAGGCCTAAACTATGGCTACACCTTC. Translation: CASSQPGPRGLNYGYTF.